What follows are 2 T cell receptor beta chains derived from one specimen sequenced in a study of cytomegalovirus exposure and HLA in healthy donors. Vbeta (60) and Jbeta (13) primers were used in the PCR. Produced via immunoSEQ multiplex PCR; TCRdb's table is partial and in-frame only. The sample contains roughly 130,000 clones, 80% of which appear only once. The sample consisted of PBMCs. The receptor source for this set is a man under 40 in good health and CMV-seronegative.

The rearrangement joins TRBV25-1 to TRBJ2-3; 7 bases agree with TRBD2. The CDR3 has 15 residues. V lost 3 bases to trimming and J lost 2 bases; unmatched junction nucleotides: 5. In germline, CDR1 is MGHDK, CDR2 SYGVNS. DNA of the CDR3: TGTGCCAGCAGTGACGGAGCGGGGACCACAGATACGCAGTATTTT. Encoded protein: CASSDGAGTTDTQYF.

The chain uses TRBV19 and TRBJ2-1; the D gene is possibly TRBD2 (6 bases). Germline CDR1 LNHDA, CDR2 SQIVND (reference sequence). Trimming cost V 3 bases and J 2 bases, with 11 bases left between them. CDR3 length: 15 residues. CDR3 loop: CASSIAAGPYNEQFF. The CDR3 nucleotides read TGTGCCAGTAGTATCGCGGCGGGGCCCTACAATGAGCAGTTCTTC.